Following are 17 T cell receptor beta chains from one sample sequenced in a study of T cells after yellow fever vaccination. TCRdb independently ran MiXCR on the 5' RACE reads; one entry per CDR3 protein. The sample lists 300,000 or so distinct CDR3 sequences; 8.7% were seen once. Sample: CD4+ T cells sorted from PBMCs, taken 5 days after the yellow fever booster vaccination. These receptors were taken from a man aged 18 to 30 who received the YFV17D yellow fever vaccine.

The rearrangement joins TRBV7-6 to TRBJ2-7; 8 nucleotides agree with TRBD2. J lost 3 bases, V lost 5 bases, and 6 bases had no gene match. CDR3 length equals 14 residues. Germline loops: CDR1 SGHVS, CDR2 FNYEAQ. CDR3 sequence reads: CASSPGGGLYEQYV. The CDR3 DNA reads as TGTGCCAGCAGCCCCGGGGGGGGGCTCTACGAGCAGTACGTC.

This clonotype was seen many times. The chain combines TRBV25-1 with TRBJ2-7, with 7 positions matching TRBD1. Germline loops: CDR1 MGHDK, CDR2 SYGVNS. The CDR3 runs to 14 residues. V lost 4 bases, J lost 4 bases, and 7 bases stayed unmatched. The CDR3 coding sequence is TGTGCCAGCAGTGCCCGGGACAGCCGTTACGAGCAGTACGTC. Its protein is CASSARDSRYEQYV.

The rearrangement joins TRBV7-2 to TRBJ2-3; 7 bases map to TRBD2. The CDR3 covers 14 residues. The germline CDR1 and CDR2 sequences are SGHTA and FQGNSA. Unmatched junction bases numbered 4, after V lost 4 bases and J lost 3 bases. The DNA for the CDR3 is TGTGCCAGCAGCTCGTTACTAGCGACAGATACGCAGTATTTT. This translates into CASSSLLATDTQYF.

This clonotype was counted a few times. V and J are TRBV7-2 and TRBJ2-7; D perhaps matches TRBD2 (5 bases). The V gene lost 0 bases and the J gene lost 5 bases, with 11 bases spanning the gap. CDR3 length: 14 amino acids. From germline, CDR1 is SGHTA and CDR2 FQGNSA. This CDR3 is CASSLAGNINEQYF. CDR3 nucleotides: TGTGCCAGCAGCTTAGCCGGGAACATCAACGAGCAGTACTTC.

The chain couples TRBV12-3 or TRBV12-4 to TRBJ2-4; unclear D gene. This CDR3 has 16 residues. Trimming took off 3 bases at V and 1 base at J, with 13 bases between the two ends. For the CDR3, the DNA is TGTGCCAGCAGTTTCGCTGGGTCCGGCGCCAAAAACATTCAGTACTTC. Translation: CASSFAGSGAKNIQYF.

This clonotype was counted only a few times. CDR3 coding DNA: TGTGCCAGCAGTTACCCCTTTGTAGGTGGATCGGATCAGCCCCAGCATTTT. It yields the protein CASSYPFVGGSDQPQHF. The chain links TRBV6-6 to TRBJ1-5; D unclear. There are 17 residues in the CDR3. V lost 2 bases and J lost 5, with 19 bases in between. Germline V CDR1 and CDR2: MNHNY, SVGAGI (reference sequence).

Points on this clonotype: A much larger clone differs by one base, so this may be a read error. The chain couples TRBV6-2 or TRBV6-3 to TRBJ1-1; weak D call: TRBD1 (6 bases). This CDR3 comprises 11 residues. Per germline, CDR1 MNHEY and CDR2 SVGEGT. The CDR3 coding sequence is TGTGCCAGCTGTTATCGGAGGGGGGCTTTCTTT. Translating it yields CASCYRRGAFF.

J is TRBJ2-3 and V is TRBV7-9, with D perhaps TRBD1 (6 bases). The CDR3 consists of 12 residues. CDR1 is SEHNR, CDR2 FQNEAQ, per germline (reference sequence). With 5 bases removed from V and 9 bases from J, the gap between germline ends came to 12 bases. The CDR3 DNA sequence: TGTGCCAGCAGCAACAGGGCAGGCACGCAGTATTTT. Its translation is CASSNRAGTQYF.

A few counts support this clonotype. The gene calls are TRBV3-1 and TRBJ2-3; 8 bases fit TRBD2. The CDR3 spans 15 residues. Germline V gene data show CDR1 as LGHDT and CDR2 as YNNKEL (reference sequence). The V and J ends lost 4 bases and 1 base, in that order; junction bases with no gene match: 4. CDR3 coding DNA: TGTGCCAGCAGCCTTCCGGGACTAGGCACAGATACGCAGTATTTT. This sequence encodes CASSLPGLGTDTQYF.

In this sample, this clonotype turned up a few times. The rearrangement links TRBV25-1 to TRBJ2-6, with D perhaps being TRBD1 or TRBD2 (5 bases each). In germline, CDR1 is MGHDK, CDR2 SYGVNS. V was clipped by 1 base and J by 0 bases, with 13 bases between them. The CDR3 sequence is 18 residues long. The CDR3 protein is CASSEWDGVGSGANVLTF. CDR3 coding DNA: TGTGCCAGCAGTGAATGGGACGGCGTGGGCTCTGGGGCCAACGTCCTGACTTTC. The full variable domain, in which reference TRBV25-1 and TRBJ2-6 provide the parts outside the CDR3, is EADIYQTPRYLVIGTGKKITLECSQTMGHDKMYWYQQDPGMELHLIHYSYGVNSTEKGDLSSESTVSRIRTEHFPLTLESARPSHTSQYLCASSEWDGVGSGANVLTFGAGSRLTVL.

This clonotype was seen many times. DNA of the CDR3: TGTGCCAGCCAACCGGACAGGGGAGATACGCAGTATTTT. Its translation: CASQPDRGDTQYF. The chain is built from TRBV27 and TRBJ2-3; 9 nucleotides match TRBD1. In germline, CDR1 is MNHEY, CDR2 SMNVEV (reference sequence). This CDR3 has 13 amino acids. The V and J ends lost 8 bases and 5 bases, in that order; junction bases with no gene match: 5.

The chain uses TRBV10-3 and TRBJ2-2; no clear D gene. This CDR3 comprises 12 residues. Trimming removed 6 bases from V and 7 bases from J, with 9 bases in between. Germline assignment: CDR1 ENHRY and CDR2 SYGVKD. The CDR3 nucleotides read TGTGCCATCAGCAACAGAGACGGGGAGCTGTTTTTT. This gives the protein CAISNRDGELFF.

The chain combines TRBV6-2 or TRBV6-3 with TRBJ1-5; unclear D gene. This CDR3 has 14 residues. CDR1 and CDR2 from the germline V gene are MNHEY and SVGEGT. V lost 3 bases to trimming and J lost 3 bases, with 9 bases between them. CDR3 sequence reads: CASSYQQTNQPQHF. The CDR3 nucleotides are TGTGCCAGCAGTTATCAACAGACCAATCAGCCCCAGCATTTT.

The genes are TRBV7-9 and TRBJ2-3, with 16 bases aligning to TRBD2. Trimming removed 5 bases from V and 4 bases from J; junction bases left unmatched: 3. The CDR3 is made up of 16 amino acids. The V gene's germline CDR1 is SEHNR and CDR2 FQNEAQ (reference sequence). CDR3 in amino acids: CASSMGLAGGADTQYF. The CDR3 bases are TGTGCCAGCAGCATGGGACTAGCGGGGGGGGCAGATACGCAGTATTTT.

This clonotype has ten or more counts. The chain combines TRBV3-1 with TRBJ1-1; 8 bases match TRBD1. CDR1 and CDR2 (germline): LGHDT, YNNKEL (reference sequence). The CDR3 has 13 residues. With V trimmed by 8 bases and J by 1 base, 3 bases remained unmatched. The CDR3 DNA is TGTGCCAGCTCTCAGGGGGCGAACACTGAAGCTTTCTTT. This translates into CASSQGANTEAFF.

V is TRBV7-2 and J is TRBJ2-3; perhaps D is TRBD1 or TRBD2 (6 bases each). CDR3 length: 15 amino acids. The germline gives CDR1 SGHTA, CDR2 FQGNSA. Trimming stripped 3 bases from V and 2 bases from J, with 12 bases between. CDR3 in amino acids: CASSFRGPLTDTQYF. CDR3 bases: TGTGCCAGCAGCTTTCGGGGGCCCCTCACAGATACGCAGTATTTT. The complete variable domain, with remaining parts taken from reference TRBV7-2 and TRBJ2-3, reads GAGVSQSPSNKVTEKGKDVELRCDPISGHTALYWYRQSLGQGLEFLIYFQGNSAPDKSGLPSDRFSAERTGGSVSTLTIQRTQQEDSAVYLCASSFRGPLTDTQYFGPGTRLTVL.

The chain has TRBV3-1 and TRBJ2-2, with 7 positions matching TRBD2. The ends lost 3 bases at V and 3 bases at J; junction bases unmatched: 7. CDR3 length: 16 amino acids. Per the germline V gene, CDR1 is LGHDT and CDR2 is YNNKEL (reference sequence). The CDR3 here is CASSQAAGEDTGELFF. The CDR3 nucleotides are TGTGCCAGCAGCCAGGCGGCGGGGGAGGACACCGGGGAGCTGTTTTTT. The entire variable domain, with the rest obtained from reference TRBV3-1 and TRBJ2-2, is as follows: DTAVSQTPKYLVTQMGNDKSIKCEQNLGHDTMYWYKQDSKKFLKIMFSYNNKELIINETVPNRFSPKSPDKAHLNLHINSLELGDSAVYFCASSQAAGEDTGELFFGEGSRLTVL.